This TCR beta chain was documented in a study of cytomegalovirus exposure and HLA in healthy donors (dated 2017 in TCRdb). Some background on the complete study: In an earlier analysis of several hundred of the donors, approximately 260 Gb of sequence data and approximately 100 million unique TCR beta sequences from roughly 180 million T cells were reported. In the later analysis, no new phenotypic data were used to find candidate immune exposures; instead, reliance was placed on TCR beta sequences and their occurrence across donors. Along with the approximately 670-subject first cohort, a separate validation cohort of roughly 110 different subjects was used. Every repertoire in the discovery cohort had been generated on one and the same sequencing platform. Approximately 300 gigabases of sequencing data and approximately 92 million unique TCR sequences made up an early release that covered around 640 HLA-typed donors. An earlier analysis of 587 of the donors applied high-throughput TCR beta sequencing to assess whether each TCR beta V gene segment acted as functional or pseudogenic. Five DR-DQ haplotypes were treated as single units for association and clustering because of strong linkage in the cohort. HLA typing included class I and class II loci at four-digit resolution. The study aimed to test whether signatures of past pathogen exposure could be identified by cataloging public T cell receptors. Using immunosequencing, the study profiled T cell repertoires from 666 subjects and related those repertoires to cytomegalovirus serostatus. Donor age, sex, ethnicity and CMV serostatus were compiled alongside the repertoire data. The study combined high-throughput TCR immunosequencing, statistical association of individual TCRs with disease status, and machine learning to predict cytomegalovirus infection status. The genetic ancestry cluster associated with self-reported Caucasian donors included around four fifths of the 350 to 500 genotyped donors. A later analysis re-analyzed previously published TCR beta repertoires from 660 or so donors and added high-resolution HLA genotyping to study TCR occurrence patterns. Among a few hundred genotyped donors of the cohort, an average of approximately 250,000 unique TCR beta nucleotide sequences were sequenced per donor, around 20% of them non-productive. Typing coverage varied by locus: about 620-640 donors for A, B, C, DRB1 and DQB1; roughly 510 for DQA1; over 600 for DPA1; 400 to 480 for DPB1. A later genetic analysis used genome-wide SNP genotypes for about 65% of the roughly 700 donors, treating that subset as a discovery cohort. Overall results and qualifications from the work: In a later genetic analysis, fewer N-insertions in productive TCRs were reported among donors in an Asian-associated ancestry cluster than the roughly 670-donor mean. The presence/absence analyses assumed that sequencing depth was roughly uniform across donors, and that assumption may not be true. According to a later analysis, most CMV-associated TCR beta chains appeared to be HLA-restricted, and the HLA associations seemed to be driven largely by CMV exposure. A few of the identified cytomegalovirus-associated TCR beta chains were confirmed in vitro to be specific for cytomegalovirus antigens. Some IMGT-functional V segments, including TRBV6-2 and TRBV6-3, could not be told apart with the 87-base-pair reads, so those segments were excluded. Linkage disequilibrium might explain the correlated functional status among segregating V segments, but an unknown experimental factor could not be excluded. In an earlier analysis of approximately 590 of the donors, most TCR beta V segments appeared in productive rearrangements about 90% or about 30% of the time, broadly matching IMGT annotations. According to a later analysis, parvovirus B19, influenza, CMV and Epstein-Barr virus appeared linked to several top co-occurrence clusters. An association between a missense DCLRE1C variant and V-gene and J-gene trimming of TCR beta chains was found in a later genetic analysis and replicated in an independent cohort. The cohort was sequenced for TCR beta chains only, and without alpha or paired-chain data the features that could be detected were limited. When HLA alleles, especially DR and DQ, strongly co-occurred, TCR associations were difficult to assign to individual alleles. A total of about 180 TCR beta chains were listed by the study as associated with cytomegalovirus. Because counts were too low, about 17 rarely observed V segments, including chromosome 9 orphons, were excluded from the earlier analysis of 587 of the donors. A further reported finding was that TCR beta sequences accurately predicted the HLA-A and HLA-B alleles for most subjects in the first cohort. A later analysis found that TCR association rates varied across HLA loci, with DRB1 alleles showing the most associated TCRs and HLA-C alleles the fewest. A cluster of highly shared sequence variants was judged likely to represent a technical artifact of the sequencing pipeline. It was suggested by the authors that the approach could potentially be generalized to other disease states and immunological phenotypes. Immune exposure information for the cohort was limited to CMV serostatus. Specific HLA alleles were associated with some 15,000 TCR beta sequences at a false discovery rate of 0.05 in a later analysis. Cytomegalovirus status was reported to be diagnosed by the classifier with high specificity and sensitivity in both the original and validation cohorts. Because some donors lacked HLA typing at each locus, the association tests relied only on the typed subset. Across donors, most TCR sequences were observed very rarely, whereas some public TCRs were present in many individuals. In a later analysis, HLA-associated TCR beta chains showed more clonal expansion and lower generation probabilities than non-associated chains that were equally common.

As encoded in the germline V gene (reference sequence), CDR1 is MNHEY while CDR2 is SMNVEV. The junction shows trimming of 5 bases on V and 8 bases on J, and the gene matches do not reach 8 bases of it. From its cysteine to its phenylalanine, the CDR3 spans 13 amino acids. Solely the CDR3 DNA is kept, with 39 bases framed from the first base. Libraries were prepared through the immunoSEQ multiplex PCR assay. The multiplex PCR relied on a mix of 60 forward primers for TCR Vbeta segments and 13 reverse primers for TCR Jbeta segments. The CDR3 region of rearranged TCR beta genes was amplified from genomic DNA with a multiplex PCR assay. Amplified TCR beta libraries were sequenced as 87-base-pair reads on the Illumina HiSeq System. Turning to the authors' computational methods: A later analysis counted about 80 million unique TCR beta chains across the roughly 700 repertoires, and some 11 million of these chains were shared by at least two donors. Raw reads were error-corrected and collapsed into unique sequences by a nearest-neighbor algorithm in which closely related sequences were merged to remove PCR and sequencing errors. Alignment of CDR3 sequences to IMGT reference sequences was used to assign V, D and J gene segments. Each retained sequence needed at least a six-nucleotide match to both a V gene segment and a J gene segment. A rearrangement was called productive if the CDR3 had no stop codons and remained in frame with V and J, and every other rearrangement was called non-productive. CDR3 was defined by IMGT convention, running from the second conserved V-encoded cysteine to the conserved J-encoded phenylalanine. The earlier analysis of fewer than 750 of the donors excluded sequences that lacked an unambiguous match to a single V gene segment. An earlier analysis of under 750 of the donors called V segments functional above 56.7% productive rearrangements and segregating when the between-donor standard deviation exceeded 5%. A statistical classification framework was developed to diagnose cytomegalovirus status using the catalog of TCR beta chain sequences. In a later analysis, TCR nucleotide sequences were compared against IMGT/GENE-DB human TR gene sequences so that V and J genes could be assigned. The TCRdist pipeline was used in a later analysis to assign CDR3 sequences and most-parsimonious VDJ recombination scenarios. In a later analysis, each TCR beta chain was defined by its CDR3 amino acid sequence together with its V-gene family, and reads without a unique V-gene family were excluded. In a later analysis, several hundred highly shared, low-generation-probability nucleotide sequences were removed to address suspected cross-contamination and a sequencing artifact. In a later analysis, a clonal expansion index for each public chain was calculated from normalized within-repertoire ranks of inferred template counts. In a later analysis, generation probabilities were computed using a VDJ recombination model fitted to out-of-frame rearrangements, and the results were checked against IGoR. A later analysis scored TCR-TCR, TCR-HLA and TCR-CMV co-occurrence with hypergeometric tests, applying a repertoire-size bias correction to TCR pairs. False discovery rates were estimated in a later analysis by permuting HLA or CMV assignments 20 times. In a later analysis, co-occurring TCRs were grouped using DBSCAN, and TCRdist sequence similarity was added for clustering within HLA-allele-positive subsets. Repertoires with fewer than 30,000 or more than 120,000 public chains, plus five repertoires with anomalous nucleotide sharing, were excluded from co-occurrence clustering. TCRdb limited this immuneACCESS table to in-frame rearrangements with V and J called. A share of clones is missing; checked studies link under half to unresolved V genes, and the rest is unexplained. That table is the source of V, J and clone size, and D and trimming were worked out from the DNA. The sample table holds about 130,000 clones, of which about 80% were seen once. 5% to 8.5% of the sample belongs to the ten largest clones.

In total, just over 650 healthy bone marrow donors made up the cohort. All cohort members were sampled while nominally healthy, although unrecorded immune exposures were likely present. The donor tested CMV seropositive, placing the donor among the roughly 300 seropositive members of the cohort. Every donor gave a peripheral blood sample, and the peripheral blood mononuclear cells from that sample were used for TCR beta sequencing. The Qiagen DNeasy Blood Extraction Kit was used to extract genomic DNA from the blood cell samples. As regards this clone: Its specific antigen is unknown. Per-base quality was not reported, and no clone a single base away is much larger than it.

Sequencing was done on a sample of PBMCs. In this chain, TRBV27 is recombined with TRBJ1-2; 7 middle bases align to TRBD1. This sequence was found in a man aged 40-49 years in good health and CMV-seropositive. The CDR3 region reads CASSLDRAAGYTF. The nucleotide sequence is TGTGCCAGCAGTCTAGACAGGGCTGCAGGCTACACCTTC.